A selection of T cell receptor beta chains follows, all from one sample in a study of blood T cell repertoires in COVID-19. Produced via immunoSEQ multiplex PCR; TCRdb's table is partial and in-frame only. Of 300,000 or so clones in the sample, approximately 88% were seen once. The sequenced sample consisted of peripheral blood. These receptor sequences come from a woman aged 30 to 39 who had recovered from COVID-19. Both conserved end residues are part of each CDR3. The order of the fields is J gene, V gene, D gene, CDR3 length, clone size, CDR3 DNA, CDR3 protein. D genes are given only for firm matches. Rows give clone size only sometimes, using once, few, many, or a class for an expanded clone.

j_call: TRBJ2-1
v_call: TRBV4-2
d_call: TRBD2
cdr3_length: 18
clone_size: -
cdr3_nt: TGTGCCAGCAGCCCTTACCTAGGGACTAGCGGGGGCTTGAATGAGCAGTTCTTC
cdr3_aa: CASSPYLGTSGGLNEQFF

j_call: TRBJ1-5
v_call: TRBV3-1/TRBV3-2
d_call: -
cdr3_length: 14
clone_size: -
cdr3_nt: TGTGCCAGCAGCCAGGGAGACAGGAATCAGCCCCAGCATTTT
cdr3_aa: CASSQGDRNQPQHF

j_call: TRBJ1-1
v_call: TRBV12-3/TRBV12-4
d_call: TRBD1
cdr3_length: 13
clone_size: -
cdr3_nt: TGTGCCAGCGGGGACAGAATTCACACTGAAGCTTTCTTT
cdr3_aa: CASGDRIHTEAFF

j_call: TRBJ1-1
v_call: TRBV2
d_call: TRBD1
cdr3_length: 14
clone_size: -
cdr3_nt: TGTGCCAGCAGTGTCAACAGGGGGTTAACTGAAGCTTTCTTT
cdr3_aa: CASSVNRGLTEAFF

j_call: TRBJ1-3
v_call: TRBV7-3
d_call: -
cdr3_length: 16
clone_size: -
cdr3_nt: TGTGCCAGCAGCTTGGGCCCGGGATTCTCTGGAAACACCATATATTTT
cdr3_aa: CASSLGPGFSGNTIYF

j_call: TRBJ2-6
v_call: TRBV6-5
d_call: TRBD1
cdr3_length: 14
clone_size: -
cdr3_nt: TGTGCCACGACAGGGGGCGCTGGGGCCAACGTCCTGACTTTC
cdr3_aa: CATTGGAGANVLTF

j_call: TRBJ2-5
v_call: TRBV7-7
d_call: TRBD2
cdr3_length: 15
clone_size: -
cdr3_nt: TGTGCCAGCAGCTTAGGGACTAGCGGCCAAGAGACCCAGTACTTC
cdr3_aa: CASSLGTSGQETQYF

j_call: TRBJ2-1
v_call: TRBV19
d_call: -
cdr3_length: 15
clone_size: once
cdr3_nt: TGTGCCACCTCCCAGAGTCGAGGTTACTACAATGAGCAGTTCTTC
cdr3_aa: CATSQSRGYYNEQFF

j_call: TRBJ2-1
v_call: TRBV7-2
d_call: TRBD2
cdr3_length: 15
clone_size: -
cdr3_nt: TGTGCCAGCAAAACTAGCGGGGTCGTGGACAATGAGCAGTTCTTC
cdr3_aa: CASKTSGVVDNEQFF

j_call: TRBJ2-5
v_call: TRBV24-1
d_call: TRBD1
cdr3_length: 15
clone_size: -
cdr3_nt: TGTGCCACCAGTGATCTAGGGACAGGGGAAGAGACCCAGTACTTC
cdr3_aa: CATSDLGTGEETQYF

j_call: TRBJ2-7
v_call: TRBV2
d_call: TRBD2
cdr3_length: 15
clone_size: -
cdr3_nt: TGTGCCAGCAGTGTTGAGCGGGGGGGCCCTTACGAGCAGTACTTC
cdr3_aa: CASSVERGGPYEQYF

j_call: TRBJ2-5
v_call: TRBV7-9
d_call: -
cdr3_length: 15
clone_size: -
cdr3_nt: TGTGCCAGCAGCTTAGCCGTCGCAGAACAAGAGACCCAGTACTTC
cdr3_aa: CASSLAVAEQETQYF

j_call: TRBJ1-6
v_call: TRBV5-1
d_call: -
cdr3_length: 14
clone_size: -
cdr3_nt: TGCGCCAGCAGCTTAACAGGGTCTGGTTCACCCCTCCACTTT
cdr3_aa: CASSLTGSGSPLHF

j_call: TRBJ2-5
v_call: TRBV24-1
d_call: TRBD1
cdr3_length: 14
clone_size: once
cdr3_nt: TGTGCCACCAGTGATTCCGGGACAGTGGAGACCCAGTACTTC
cdr3_aa: CATSDSGTVETQYF

j_call: TRBJ2-2
v_call: TRBV12-3/TRBV12-4
d_call: -
cdr3_length: 13
clone_size: -
cdr3_nt: TGTGCCAGCAGTTTCTTCAGCACCGGGGAGCTGTTTTTT
cdr3_aa: CASSFFSTGELFF

j_call: TRBJ1-5
v_call: TRBV2
d_call: -
cdr3_length: 12
clone_size: -
cdr3_nt: TGTGCCAGCAGTGGACAGAATCAGCCCCAGCATTTT
cdr3_aa: CASSGQNQPQHF

j_call: TRBJ2-7
v_call: TRBV5-1
d_call: TRBD2
cdr3_length: 17
clone_size: -
cdr3_nt: TGCGCCAGCAGCTTGGCGGTAGCGGGGGGGTCATCCTACGAGCAGTACTTC
cdr3_aa: CASSLAVAGGSSYEQYF

j_call: TRBJ2-3
v_call: TRBV6-4
d_call: TRBD2
cdr3_length: 15
clone_size: -
cdr3_nt: TGTGCCAGCAGCCCCACTAGCGGGGGGGCAGATACGCAGTATTTT
cdr3_aa: CASSPTSGGADTQYF

j_call: TRBJ1-5
v_call: TRBV6-1
d_call: -
cdr3_length: 15
clone_size: -
cdr3_nt: TGTGCCAGCAGTGACCCAGGAATCCCCAATCAGCCCCAGCATTTT
cdr3_aa: CASSDPGIPNQPQHF

j_call: TRBJ1-6
v_call: TRBV28
d_call: -
cdr3_length: 11
clone_size: -
cdr3_nt: TGTGCCAGCAGTGAGGTCTCACCCCTCCACTTT
cdr3_aa: CASSEVSPLHF

j_call: TRBJ1-6
v_call: TRBV4-1
d_call: -
cdr3_length: 17
clone_size: -
cdr3_nt: TGCGCCAGCAGCCAAGAACTGACAGGACTGGCGGGTTCACCCCTCCACTTT
cdr3_aa: CASSQELTGLAGSPLHF

j_call: TRBJ1-1
v_call: TRBV5-4
d_call: TRBD1
cdr3_length: 14
clone_size: -
cdr3_nt: TGTGCCAGCAGCAGACAGGGGGCAGGGACTGAAGCTTTCTTT
cdr3_aa: CASSRQGAGTEAFF

j_call: TRBJ1-1
v_call: TRBV6-4
d_call: -
cdr3_length: 14
clone_size: -
cdr3_nt: TGTGCCAGCAGTTCCCTTCCGGGGAACACTGAAGCTTTCTTT
cdr3_aa: CASSSLPGNTEAFF

j_call: TRBJ1-2
v_call: TRBV10-3
d_call: TRBD1
cdr3_length: 12
clone_size: once
cdr3_nt: TGTGCCATCAGTGGGGACAGGTCAGGCTACACCTTC
cdr3_aa: CAISGDRSGYTF

j_call: TRBJ1-2
v_call: TRBV3-1/TRBV3-2
d_call: -
cdr3_length: 17
clone_size: -
cdr3_nt: TGTGCCAGCAGCCAAGTTTCGGCAGGGCTTTCTAACTATGGCTACACCTTC
cdr3_aa: CASSQVSAGLSNYGYTF

j_call: TRBJ1-2
v_call: TRBV25-1
d_call: -
cdr3_length: 13
clone_size: once
cdr3_nt: -
cdr3_aa: CASILGDTDGYTF

j_call: TRBJ2-7
v_call: TRBV5-1
d_call: -
cdr3_length: 16
clone_size: -
cdr3_nt: TGCGCCAGCAGACCGGACAACCCGAAGAGCTCCTACGAGCAGTACTTC
cdr3_aa: CASRPDNPKSSYEQYF

j_call: TRBJ2-5
v_call: TRBV3-1/TRBV3-2
d_call: -
cdr3_length: 15
clone_size: once
cdr3_nt: TGTGCCAGCAGCCAATCAGGCCCGATGAGAGAGACCCAGTACTTC
cdr3_aa: CASSQSGPMRETQYF

j_call: TRBJ2-7
v_call: TRBV28
d_call: TRBD1
cdr3_length: 21
clone_size: -
cdr3_nt: TGTGCCAGCAGTTTAGAGGGACCGGACAGGGGACTTATATCAGGCCGATACGAGCAGTACTTC
cdr3_aa: CASSLEGPDRGLISGRYEQYF

j_call: TRBJ1-5
v_call: TRBV28
d_call: TRBD1
cdr3_length: 12
clone_size: -
cdr3_nt: TGTGCCAGCAGCGGACAGGTTCAGCCCCAGCATTTT
cdr3_aa: CASSGQVQPQHF

j_call: TRBJ1-6
v_call: TRBV4-2
d_call: -
cdr3_length: 12
clone_size: once
cdr3_nt: TGTGCCAGCAGCCAAGTGACATCACCCCTCCACTTT
cdr3_aa: CASSQVTSPLHF

j_call: TRBJ2-1
v_call: TRBV28
d_call: -
cdr3_length: 12
clone_size: -
cdr3_nt: TGTGCCACCCTGCGGAGACCCAATGAGCAGTTCTTC
cdr3_aa: CATLRRPNEQFF

j_call: TRBJ1-1
v_call: TRBV5-5
d_call: -
cdr3_length: 15
clone_size: once
cdr3_nt: TGTGCCAGCAGCTTTCATCCGGGGGTACGCACTGAAGCTTTCTTT
cdr3_aa: CASSFHPGVRTEAFF

j_call: TRBJ2-1
v_call: TRBV10-3
d_call: TRBD2
cdr3_length: 14
clone_size: once
cdr3_nt: TGTGCCATCAAGGCGCGGGGGGTCGGCGATGAGCAGTTCTTC
cdr3_aa: CAIKARGVGDEQFF

j_call: TRBJ1-1
v_call: TRBV5-1
d_call: -
cdr3_length: 15
clone_size: -
cdr3_nt: TGCGCCAGCAGCTTGGTTCTAACAGGGAGCACTGAAGCTTTCTTT
cdr3_aa: CASSLVLTGSTEAFF

j_call: TRBJ2-7
v_call: TRBV6-2/TRBV6-3
d_call: TRBD1
cdr3_length: 15
clone_size: -
cdr3_nt: TGTGCCAGCAGTTACCCCCGGACAGGGGATTGGGAGCAGTACTTC
cdr3_aa: CASSYPRTGDWEQYF

j_call: TRBJ1-3
v_call: TRBV2
d_call: TRBD1
cdr3_length: 15
clone_size: once
cdr3_nt: TGTGCCAGCCGCGGACAGGGGGTCTATGGAAACACCATATATTTT
cdr3_aa: CASRGQGVYGNTIYF

j_call: TRBJ1-5
v_call: TRBV28
d_call: -
cdr3_length: 14
clone_size: once
cdr3_nt: TGTGCCAGTGCGGGGGGGTGGGGCAATCAGCCCCAGCATTTT
cdr3_aa: CASAGGWGNQPQHF

j_call: TRBJ2-3
v_call: TRBV5-4
d_call: TRBD1
cdr3_length: 14
clone_size: -
cdr3_nt: TGTGCCAGCAGCTCGCAACAGGGGACAGATACGCAGTATTTT
cdr3_aa: CASSSQQGTDTQYF

j_call: TRBJ1-1
v_call: TRBV4-3
d_call: -
cdr3_length: 15
clone_size: -
cdr3_nt: TGCGCCAGCAGCCAGGCCCAGGGGACGAACACTGAAGCTTTCTTT
cdr3_aa: CASSQAQGTNTEAFF

j_call: TRBJ1-2
v_call: TRBV3-1/TRBV3-2
d_call: -
cdr3_length: 19
clone_size: -
cdr3_nt: TGTGCCAGCAGCCAAAAAATAAGCACGGAGCTAAAAAACCTAACGGGCTACACCTTC
cdr3_aa: CASSQKISTELKNLTGYTF

j_call: TRBJ2-7
v_call: TRBV27
d_call: -
cdr3_length: 15
clone_size: -
cdr3_nt: TGTGCCAGCAGTTTACGGGGGTTCCGATCCTACGAGCAGTACTTC
cdr3_aa: CASSLRGFRSYEQYF

j_call: TRBJ2-7
v_call: TRBV28
d_call: -
cdr3_length: 15
clone_size: -
cdr3_nt: TGTGCCAGCAGTTTAGAGGGCGTCCTTTCCTACGAGCAGTACTTC
cdr3_aa: CASSLEGVLSYEQYF